Below, one T cell receptor beta chain is given with its context. Its antigen is unknown. The record originates from a study of Ad26.COV2.S vaccination and SARS-CoV-2 variants. Study context: The study gave Ad26.COV2.S intramuscularly, once or twice 56 days apart.

Treatment meaning: around 19 received Ad26.COV2.S at low or high dose, single or two shots; several received placebo; per-sample allocation not given. Following the first vaccine or placebo injection, samples were taken on day 63. The protocol was immunoSEQ multiplex PCR, while the TCRdb copy is restricted to in-frame clones and leaves out a portion. The sample lists hundreds of thousands of clones; around 89% were seen once. General study findings and limits: Placebo recipients showed lower spike-specific TCR breadth than vaccinees.

The sample was peripheral blood, taken in a trial of Ad26.COV2.S vaccine versus placebo. This clonotype was sampled from a person aged 18 to 59 who received the Ad26.COV2.S COVID-19 vaccine or a placebo.

The CDR3 loop is CASSLRDFSYNEQFF. In DNA, the CDR3 is TGTGCCAGCAGTTTAAGGGACTTCTCCTACAATGAGCAGTTCTTC. The rearrangement uses TRBV27 and TRBJ2-1; tentatively, D is TRBD2 (6 bases). Trimming took off 2 bases at V and 0 bases at J, with 8 bases between the two ends. CDR3 size: 15 residues. Germline V gene data show CDR1 as MNHEY and CDR2 as SMNVEV (reference sequence).